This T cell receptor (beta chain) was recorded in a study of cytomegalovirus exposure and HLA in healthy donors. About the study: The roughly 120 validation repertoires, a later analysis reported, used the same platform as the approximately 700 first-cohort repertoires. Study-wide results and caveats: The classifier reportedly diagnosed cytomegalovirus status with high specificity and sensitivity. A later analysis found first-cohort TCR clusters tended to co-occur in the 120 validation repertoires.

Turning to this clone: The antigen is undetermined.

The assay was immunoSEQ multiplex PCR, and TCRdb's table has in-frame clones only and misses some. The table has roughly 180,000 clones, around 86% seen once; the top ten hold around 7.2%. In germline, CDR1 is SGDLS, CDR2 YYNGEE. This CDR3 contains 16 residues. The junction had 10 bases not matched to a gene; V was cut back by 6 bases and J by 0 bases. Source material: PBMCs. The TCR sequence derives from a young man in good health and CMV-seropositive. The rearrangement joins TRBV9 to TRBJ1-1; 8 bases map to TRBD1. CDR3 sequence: CASTSSPGGLNTEAFF. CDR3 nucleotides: TGTGCCAGCACCTCATCGCCAGGGGGCTTGAACACTGAAGCTTTCTTT.